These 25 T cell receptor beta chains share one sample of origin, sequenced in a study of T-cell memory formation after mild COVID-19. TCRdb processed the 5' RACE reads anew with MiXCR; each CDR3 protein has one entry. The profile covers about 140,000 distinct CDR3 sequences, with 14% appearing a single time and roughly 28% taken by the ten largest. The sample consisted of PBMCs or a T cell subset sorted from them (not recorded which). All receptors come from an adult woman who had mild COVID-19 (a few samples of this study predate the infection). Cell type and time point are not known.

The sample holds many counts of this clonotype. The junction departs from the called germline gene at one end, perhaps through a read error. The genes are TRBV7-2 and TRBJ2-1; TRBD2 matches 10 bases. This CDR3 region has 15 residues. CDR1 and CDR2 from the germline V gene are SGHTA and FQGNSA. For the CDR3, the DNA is TGTGCCAGCACCTTACTAGCGGGGACCTACAATGAGCAGTTCTTC. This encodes CASTLLAGTYNEQFF. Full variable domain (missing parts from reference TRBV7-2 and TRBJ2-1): GAGVSQSPSNKVTEKGKDVELRCDPISGHTALYWYRQSLGQGLEFLIYFQGNSAPDKSGLPSDRFSAERTGGSVSTLTIQRTQQEDSAVYLCASTLLAGTYNEQFFGPGTRLTVL.

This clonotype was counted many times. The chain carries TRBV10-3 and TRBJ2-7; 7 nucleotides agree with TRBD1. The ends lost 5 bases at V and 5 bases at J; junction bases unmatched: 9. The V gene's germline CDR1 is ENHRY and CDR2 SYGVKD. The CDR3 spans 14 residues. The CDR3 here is CAISHPGQSDEQYF. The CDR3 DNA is TGTGCCATCAGTCATCCGGGACAGTCGGACGAGCAGTACTTC.

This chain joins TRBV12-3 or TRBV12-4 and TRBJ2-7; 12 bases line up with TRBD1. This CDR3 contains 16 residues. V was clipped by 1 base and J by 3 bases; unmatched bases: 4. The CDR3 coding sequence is TGTGCCAGCAGTTTAGATGGGACAGGGGGCCTCTACGAGCAGTACTTC. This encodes CASSLDGTGGLYEQYF.

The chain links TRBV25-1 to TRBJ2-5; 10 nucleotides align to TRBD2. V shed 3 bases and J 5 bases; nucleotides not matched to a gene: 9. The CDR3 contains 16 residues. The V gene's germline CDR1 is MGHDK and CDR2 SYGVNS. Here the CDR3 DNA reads TGTGCCAGCAGTGATATCGAGCGGGGGGGCGCGGAGACCCAGTACTTC. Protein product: CASSDIERGGAETQYF.

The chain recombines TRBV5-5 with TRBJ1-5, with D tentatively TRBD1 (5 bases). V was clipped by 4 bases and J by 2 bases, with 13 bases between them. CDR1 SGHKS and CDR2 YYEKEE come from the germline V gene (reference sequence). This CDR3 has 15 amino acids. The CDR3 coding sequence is TGTGCCAGCAGCCTCGGGACTTGGGGCAATCAGCCCCAGCATTTT. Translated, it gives CASSLGTWGNQPQHF. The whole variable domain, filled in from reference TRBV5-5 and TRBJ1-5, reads DAGVTQSPTHLIKTRGQQVTLRCSPISGHKSVSWYQQVLGQGPQFIFQYYEKEERGRGNFPDRFSARQFPNYSSELNVNALLLGDSALYLCASSLGTWGNQPQHFGDGTRLSIL.

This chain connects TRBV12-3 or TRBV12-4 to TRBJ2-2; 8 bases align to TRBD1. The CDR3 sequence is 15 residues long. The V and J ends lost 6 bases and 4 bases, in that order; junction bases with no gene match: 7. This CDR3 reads CASRAETGVTGELFF. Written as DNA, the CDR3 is TGTGCCAGCAGGGCAGAGACAGGGGTCACCGGGGAGCTGTTTTTT.

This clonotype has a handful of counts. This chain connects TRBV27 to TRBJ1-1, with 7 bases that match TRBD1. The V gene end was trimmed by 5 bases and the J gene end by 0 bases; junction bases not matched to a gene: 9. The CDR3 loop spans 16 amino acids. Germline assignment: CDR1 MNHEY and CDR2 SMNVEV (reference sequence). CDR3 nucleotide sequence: TGTGCCAGCAGTATACAGGGGAGGGGAATGAACACTGAAGCTTTCTTT. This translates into CASSIQGRGMNTEAFF.

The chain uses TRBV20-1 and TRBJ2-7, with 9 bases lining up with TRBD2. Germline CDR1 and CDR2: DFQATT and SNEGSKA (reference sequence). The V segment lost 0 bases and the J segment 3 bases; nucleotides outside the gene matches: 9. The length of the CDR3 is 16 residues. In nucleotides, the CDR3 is TGCAGTGCTAGAGAACTAGCGGGCAAGACGTACTACGAGCAGTACTTC. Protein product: CSARELAGKTYYEQYF.

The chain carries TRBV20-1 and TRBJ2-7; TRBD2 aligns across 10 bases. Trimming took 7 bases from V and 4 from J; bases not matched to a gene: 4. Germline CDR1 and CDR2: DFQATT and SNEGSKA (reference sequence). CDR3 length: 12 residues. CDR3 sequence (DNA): TGCAGTGTCTCTAGCGGGGGTTACGAGCAGTACTTC. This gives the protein CSVSSGGYEQYF.

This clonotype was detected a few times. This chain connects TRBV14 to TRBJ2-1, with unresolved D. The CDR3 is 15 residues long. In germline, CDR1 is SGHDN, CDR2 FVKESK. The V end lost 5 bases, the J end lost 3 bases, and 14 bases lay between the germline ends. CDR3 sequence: CASSDEAGYYNEQFF. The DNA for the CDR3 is TGTGCCAGCAGCGACGAGGCAGGTTACTACAATGAGCAGTTCTTC.

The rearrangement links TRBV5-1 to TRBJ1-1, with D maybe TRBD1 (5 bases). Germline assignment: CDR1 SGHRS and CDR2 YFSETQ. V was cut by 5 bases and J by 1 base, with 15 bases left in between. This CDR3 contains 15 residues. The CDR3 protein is CASSLGADENTEAFF. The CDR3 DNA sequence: TGCGCCAGCAGTCTAGGGGCGGATGAGAACACTGAAGCTTTCTTT.

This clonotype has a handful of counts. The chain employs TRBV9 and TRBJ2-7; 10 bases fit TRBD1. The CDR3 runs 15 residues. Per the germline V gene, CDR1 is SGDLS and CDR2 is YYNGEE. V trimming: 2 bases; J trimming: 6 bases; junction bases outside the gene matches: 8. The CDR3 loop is CASSVGQGDFIEQYF. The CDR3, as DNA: TGTGCCAGCAGCGTCGGACAGGGGGATTTTATCGAGCAGTACTTC.

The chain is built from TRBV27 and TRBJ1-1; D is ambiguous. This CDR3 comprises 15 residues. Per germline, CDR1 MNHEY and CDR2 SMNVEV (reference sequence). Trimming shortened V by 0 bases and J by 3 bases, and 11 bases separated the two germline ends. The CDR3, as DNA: TGTGCCAGCAGTTTATCGGGCAGACCGTACACTGAAGCTTTCTTT. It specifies CASSLSGRPYTEAFF.

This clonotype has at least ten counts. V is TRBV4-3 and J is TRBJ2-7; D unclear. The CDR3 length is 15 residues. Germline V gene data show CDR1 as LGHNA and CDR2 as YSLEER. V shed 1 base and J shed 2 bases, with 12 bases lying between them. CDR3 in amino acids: CASSQVSGAPYEQYF. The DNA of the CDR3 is TGCGCCAGCAGCCAAGTGTCGGGTGCTCCCTACGAGCAGTACTTC.

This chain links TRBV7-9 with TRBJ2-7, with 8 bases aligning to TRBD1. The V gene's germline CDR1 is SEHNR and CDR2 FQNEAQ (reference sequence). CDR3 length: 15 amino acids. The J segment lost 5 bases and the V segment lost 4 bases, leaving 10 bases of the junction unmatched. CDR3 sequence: CASSSPTGDRNEQYF. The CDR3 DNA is TGTGCCAGCAGCTCCCCGACAGGGGATCGAAACGAGCAGTACTTC.

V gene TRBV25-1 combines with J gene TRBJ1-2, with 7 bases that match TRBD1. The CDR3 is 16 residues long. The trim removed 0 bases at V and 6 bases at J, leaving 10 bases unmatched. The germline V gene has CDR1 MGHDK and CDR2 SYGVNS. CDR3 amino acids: CASSEYFLQGSHGYTF. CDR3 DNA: TGTGCCAGCAGTGAATACTTCCTACAGGGGTCCCATGGCTACACCTTC.

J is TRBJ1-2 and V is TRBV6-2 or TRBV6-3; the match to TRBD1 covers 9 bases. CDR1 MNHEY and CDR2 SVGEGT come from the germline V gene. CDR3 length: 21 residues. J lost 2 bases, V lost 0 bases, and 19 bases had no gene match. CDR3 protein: CASSYSPEFPLGTGQNYGYTF. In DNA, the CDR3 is TGTGCCAGCAGTTACTCGCCAGAATTTCCCCTCGGGACAGGGCAGAACTATGGCTACACCTTC.

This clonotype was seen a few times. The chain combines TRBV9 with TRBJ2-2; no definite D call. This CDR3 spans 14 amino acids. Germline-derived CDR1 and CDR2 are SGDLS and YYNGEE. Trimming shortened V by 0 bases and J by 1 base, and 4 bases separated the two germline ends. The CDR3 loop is CASSVEQNTGELFF. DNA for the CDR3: TGTGCCAGCAGCGTAGAACAGAACACCGGGGAGCTGTTTTTT.

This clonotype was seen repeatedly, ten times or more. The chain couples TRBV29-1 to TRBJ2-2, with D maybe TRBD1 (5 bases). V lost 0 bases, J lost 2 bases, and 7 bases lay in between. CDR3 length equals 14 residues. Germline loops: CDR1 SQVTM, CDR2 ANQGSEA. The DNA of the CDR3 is TGCAGCGTTGAAGAAGGGGCAAACACCGGGGAGCTGTTTTTT. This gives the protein CSVEEGANTGELFF.

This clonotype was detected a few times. DNA for the CDR3: TGTGCCAGCAGCGTAGAGAGGGACAGGGGGCCTGAGACCCAGTACTTC. This gives the protein CASSVERDRGPETQYF. The genes are TRBV9 and TRBJ2-5; 12 bases fit TRBD1. The junction had 5 bases not matched to a gene; V was cut back by 0 bases and J by 5 bases. CDR3 length equals 16 residues. Germline CDR1 reads SGDLS; CDR2 reads YYNGEE.

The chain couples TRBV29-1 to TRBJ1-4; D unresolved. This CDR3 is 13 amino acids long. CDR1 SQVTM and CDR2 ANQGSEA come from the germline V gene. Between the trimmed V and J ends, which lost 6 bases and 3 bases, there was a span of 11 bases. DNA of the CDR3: TGCAGCGTCAGTGTAGCCGCTAATGAAAAACTGTTTTTT. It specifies CSVSVAANEKLFF.

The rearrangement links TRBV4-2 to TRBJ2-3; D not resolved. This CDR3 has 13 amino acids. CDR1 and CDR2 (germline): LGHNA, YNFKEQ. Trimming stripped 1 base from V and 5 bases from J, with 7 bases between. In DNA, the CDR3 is TGTGCCAGCAGCCAAGTAGTAGGAGATACGCAGTATTTT. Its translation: CASSQVVGDTQYF.

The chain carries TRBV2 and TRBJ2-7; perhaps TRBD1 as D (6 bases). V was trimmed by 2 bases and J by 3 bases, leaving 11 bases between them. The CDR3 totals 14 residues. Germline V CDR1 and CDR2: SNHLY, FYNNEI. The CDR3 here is CASSEQGIGYEQYF. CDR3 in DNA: TGTGCCAGCAGTGAACAGGGGATCGGCTACGAGCAGTACTTC.

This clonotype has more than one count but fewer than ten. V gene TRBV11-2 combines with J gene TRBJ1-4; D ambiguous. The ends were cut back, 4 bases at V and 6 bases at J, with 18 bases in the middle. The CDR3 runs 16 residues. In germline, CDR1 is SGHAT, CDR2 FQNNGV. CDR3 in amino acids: CASSYRREYPDEKLFF. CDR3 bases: TGTGCCAGCAGCTACCGCCGGGAGTATCCAGATGAAAAACTGTTTTTT.

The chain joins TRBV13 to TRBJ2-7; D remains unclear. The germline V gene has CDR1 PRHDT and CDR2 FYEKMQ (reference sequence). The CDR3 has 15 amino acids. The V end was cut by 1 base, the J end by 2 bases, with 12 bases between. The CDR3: CASSLDVGSTYEQYF. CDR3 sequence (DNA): TGTGCCAGCAGCTTAGATGTTGGGTCCACCTACGAGCAGTACTTC.